The 21 T cell receptor beta chains presented below share a single source sample, sequenced in a study of cytomegalovirus exposure and HLA in healthy donors. The primer mix had 60 Vbeta and 13 Jbeta primers. Using immunoSEQ multiplex PCR, the repertoire was profiled, and TCRdb retains in-frame clones only, with some absent. Here the sample spans roughly 130,000 clones, roughly three quarters being singletons. Material: PBMCs. The origin of the receptors is a female donor in good health and CMV-seronegative.

The V gene is TRBV2, the J gene TRBJ1-2; D uncertain. Germline V CDR1 and CDR2: SNHLY, FYNNEI. V dropped 6 bases and J dropped 8 bases, with 13 bases sitting between them. This CDR3 is 12 amino acids long. The CDR3 nucleotides read TGTGCCAGCAGCGTGGGAGGATGGGGCTACACCTTC. Translation gives CASSVGGWGYTF.

The V gene is TRBV5-6, the J gene TRBJ1-1; tentatively, D is TRBD1 (6 bases). This CDR3 comprises 14 residues. Trimming pared 4 bases from V and 0 bases from J, leaving 10 bases between. In germline, CDR1 is SGHDT, CDR2 YYEEEE. In DNA form, the CDR3 reads TGTGCCAGCAGCCCCAGGGGCCTGAACACTGAAGCTTTCTTT. This sequence encodes CASSPRGLNTEAFF.

The chain links TRBV9 to TRBJ1-1; no firm D call. Deletions cut 0 bases from V and 1 base from J, with 7 bases between. The CDR3 is 14 residues long. Per germline, CDR1 SGDLS and CDR2 YYNGEE. CDR3 region: CASSVGGANTEAFF. The DNA for the CDR3 is TGTGCCAGCAGCGTAGGGGGAGCGAACACTGAAGCTTTCTTT.

This chain uses TRBV5-1 with TRBJ2-7; maybe TRBD1 (7 bases). Per germline, CDR1 SGHRS and CDR2 YFSETQ. Trimming took off 8 bases at V and 7 bases at J, with 19 bases between the two ends. The length of the CDR3 is 13 residues. The CDR3 sequence: CASSDRSRGEQYF. In DNA form, the CDR3 reads TGCGCCAGTTCGGACAGGTCCCGGGGGGAGCAGTACTTC.

The J gene is TRBJ2-1, the V gene TRBV5-6; TRBD2 aligns across 9 bases. V was clipped by 1 base and J by 6 bases; unmatched bases: 5. Germline V gene sequence: CDR1 SGHDT, CDR2 YYEEEE. The CDR3 covers 15 residues. CDR3 protein: CASSLPSGTGNEQFF. CDR3 DNA: TGTGCCAGCAGCTTGCCTAGCGGGACGGGCAATGAGCAGTTCTTC. Complete variable domain (other parts from reference TRBV5-6 and TRBJ2-1): DAGVTQSPTHLIKTRGQQVTLRCSPKSGHDTVSWYQQALGQGPQFIFQYYEEEERQRGNFPDRFSGHQFPNYSSELNVNALLLGDSALYLCASSLPSGTGNEQFFGPGTRLTVL.

The J gene is TRBJ1-4, the V gene TRBV5-1; weak D call: TRBD1 (6 bases). CDR3 length equals 17 residues. The V and J ends lost 1 base and 3 bases respectively, with 16 bases between them. Per the germline V gene, CDR1 is SGHRS and CDR2 is YFSETQ. DNA of the CDR3: TGCGCCAGCAGCTTGTCCTGGGGGGGCAGCGCTAATGAAAAACTGTTTTTT. Protein sequence: CASSLSWGGSANEKLFF. The full variable domain, rest sourced from reference TRBV5-1 and TRBJ1-4, is KAGVTQTPRYLIKTRGQQVTLSCSPISGHRSVSWYQQTPGQGLQFLFEYFSETQRNKGNFPGRFSGRQFSNSRSEMNVSTLELGDSALYLCASSLSWGGSANEKLFFGSGTQLSVL.

The DNA of the CDR3 is TGTGCCAGCAGCTCTCAGAAATCGAACACCGGGGAGCTGTTTTTT. It is translated as CASSSQKSNTGELFF. The gene calls are TRBV5-4 and TRBJ2-2; D not certain. Germline V gene lookup returns CDR1 SGHNT and CDR2 YYREEE (reference sequence). CDR3 size: 15 residues. Trimming cost V 3 bases and J 0 bases, with 9 bases left between them.

The chain couples TRBV9 to TRBJ2-7; a weak D match, TRBD2 (6 bases). The CDR3 is 15 residues long. Per the germline V gene, CDR1 is SGDLS and CDR2 is YYNGEE. V lost 3 bases, J lost 5 bases, and 18 bases lay in between. DNA for the CDR3: TGTGCCAGCAGCGGGGGACTTGCTATTGGCGACGAGCAGTACTTC. Amino acids: CASSGGLAIGDEQYF.

This clone has only a few counts. J is TRBJ1-6 and V is TRBV2, with a tentative D call TRBD1 (5 bases). The CDR3 has 11 amino acids. Germline values: CDR1 SNHLY, CDR2 FYNNEI. V was cut by 8 bases and J by 8 bases, with 7 bases left in between. The CDR3 region is CASGGYSPLHF. The CDR3 nucleotides are TGTGCCAGCGGGGGGTATTCACCCCTCCACTTT.

This clone showed up just once. The rearrangement joins TRBV19 to TRBJ2-7; 9 bases fit TRBD1. The CDR3 totals 13 residues. Germline loops: CDR1 LNHDA, CDR2 SQIVND (reference sequence). V lost 8 bases and J lost 7; bases outside the gene matches: 9. The CDR3 DNA sequence: TGTGCCAGTGCGGGGACAGGGCCGGGGGAGCAGTACTTC. Protein product: CASAGTGPGEQYF.

The chain carries TRBV30 and TRBJ2-2; 10 positions match TRBD2. With V trimmed by 1 base and J by 9 bases, 8 bases remained unmatched. This CDR3 region has 15 residues. Germline loops: CDR1 GTSNPN, CDR2 SVGIG (reference sequence). The CDR3, as DNA: TGTGCCTGGAGTGGGACTAGCGGTGTGACCCGGGAGCTGTTTTTT. Translation gives CAWSGTSGVTRELFF.

The V and J genes are TRBV7-3 and TRBJ2-3; TRBD2 matches 8 bases. The CDR3 extends over 15 amino acids. J gave up 0 bases and V 5 bases, and 4 bases lay outside the gene matches. Germline CDR1 is SGHTA and CDR2 is FQGTGA. The CDR3 reads CASSPRGASTDTQYF. The CDR3 DNA follows: TGTGCCAGCAGCCCGCGGGGGGCCAGCACAGATACGCAGTATTTT.

The rearrangement uses TRBV6-6 and TRBJ1-4, with 7 bases that match TRBD1. CDR1 and CDR2 (germline): MNHNY, SVGAGI (reference sequence). CDR3 length equals 14 residues. Trimming took 2 bases from V and 4 from J; bases not matched to a gene: 1. CDR3 residues: CASSYGDSNEKLFF. CDR3 coding DNA: TGTGCCAGCAGTTACGGGGACAGTAATGAAAAACTGTTTTTT.

The chain employs TRBV27 and TRBJ1-4, with 8 bases that match TRBD1. The CDR3 length is 17 residues. J was trimmed by 0 bases and V by 3 bases; bases with no gene match: 6. Per germline, CDR1 MNHEY and CDR2 SMNVEV (reference sequence). The CDR3, as DNA: TGTGCCAGCAGTTTGGGGACAGGCACCACAACTAATGAAAAACTGTTTTTT. Translated, it gives CASSLGTGTTTNEKLFF.

This clone occurred once. The chain combines TRBV28 with TRBJ2-7, with 9 nucleotides matching TRBD1. The CDR3 extends over 16 amino acids. Germline trimming cut 2 bases from V and 6 bases from J; bases unmatched to any gene: 11. The germline gives CDR1 MDHEN, CDR2 SYDVKM. The DNA of the CDR3 is TGTGCCAGCAGTTTAGGCTGGGACAGGGTAATGGGCGAGCAGTACTTC. Residues: CASSLGWDRVMGEQYF.

The chain links TRBV5-6 to TRBJ2-5, with D possibly matching TRBD2 (6 bases). This CDR3 comprises 16 residues. The germline V gene encodes CDR1 SGHDT and CDR2 YYEEEE. Between the trimmed V and J ends, which lost 0 bases and 7 bases, there was a span of 19 bases. CDR3 nucleotides: TGTGCCAGCAGCTTGGTCGGAGGGACGGCTCGCGTGACCCAGTACTTC. Its translation is CASSLVGGTARVTQYF.

The chain is built from TRBV14 and TRBJ1-4; a weak D match, TRBD1 (5 bases). Germline CDR1 SGHDN, CDR2 FVKESK. V was cut by 4 bases and J by 1 base, with 13 bases left in between. CDR3 length: 16 amino acids. The CDR3 spells CASSPKFGGTNEKLFF. CDR3 DNA sequence: TGTGCCAGCAGCCCCAAGTTCGGGGGAACTAATGAAAAACTGTTTTTT.

This chain links TRBV5-1 with TRBJ1-4; D not certain. CDR1 and CDR2 from the germline V gene are SGHRS and YFSETQ. The CDR3 runs 16 residues. Trimming cost V 0 bases and J 2 bases, with 11 bases left between them. CDR3 DNA: TGCGCCAGCAGCTTGGTTCTCGAGGCCACTAATGAAAAACTGTTTTTT. It codes for CASSLVLEATNEKLFF. Looking up the rest from reference TRBV5-1 and TRBJ1-4 gives the full variable domain: KAGVTQTPRYLIKTRGQQVTLSCSPISGHRSVSWYQQTPGQGLQFLFEYFSETQRNKGNFPGRFSGRQFSNSRSEMNVSTLELGDSALYLCASSLVLEATNEKLFFGSGTQLSVL.

This chain links TRBV19 with TRBJ2-7; weak D call: TRBD2 (8 bases). CDR3 size: 16 residues. Germline V CDR1 and CDR2: LNHDA, SQIVND (reference sequence). V dropped 10 bases and J dropped 4 bases, with 26 bases sitting between them. The CDR3 spells CANTQGKAGEGYEQYF. In nucleotides, the CDR3 is TGTGCCAACACACAGGGGAAAGCGGGAGAGGGATACGAGCAGTACTTC.

This clone was seen a single time. This rearrangement joins TRBV4-3 to TRBJ1-2, with 7 positions matching TRBD1. V was pared by 1 base and J by 4 bases, with 6 bases of the junction left unmatched. CDR3 length: 15 amino acids. Germline V lookup: CDR1 LGHNA, CDR2 YSLEER. The CDR3 here is CASSQVGTVPYGYTF. The DNA for the CDR3 is TGCGCCAGCAGCCAAGTAGGGACAGTCCCCTATGGCTACACCTTC.

The rearrangement uses TRBV4-1 and TRBJ1-3, with 7 bases aligning to TRBD1. Germline assignment: CDR1 MGHRA and CDR2 YSYEKL. V was clipped by 0 bases and J by 5 bases; unmatched bases: 10. This CDR3 comprises 17 residues. CDR3 in amino acids: CASSQDPQGRRRNTIYF. DNA of the CDR3: TGCGCCAGCAGCCAAGATCCACAGGGGAGGAGGAGAAACACCATATATTTT.